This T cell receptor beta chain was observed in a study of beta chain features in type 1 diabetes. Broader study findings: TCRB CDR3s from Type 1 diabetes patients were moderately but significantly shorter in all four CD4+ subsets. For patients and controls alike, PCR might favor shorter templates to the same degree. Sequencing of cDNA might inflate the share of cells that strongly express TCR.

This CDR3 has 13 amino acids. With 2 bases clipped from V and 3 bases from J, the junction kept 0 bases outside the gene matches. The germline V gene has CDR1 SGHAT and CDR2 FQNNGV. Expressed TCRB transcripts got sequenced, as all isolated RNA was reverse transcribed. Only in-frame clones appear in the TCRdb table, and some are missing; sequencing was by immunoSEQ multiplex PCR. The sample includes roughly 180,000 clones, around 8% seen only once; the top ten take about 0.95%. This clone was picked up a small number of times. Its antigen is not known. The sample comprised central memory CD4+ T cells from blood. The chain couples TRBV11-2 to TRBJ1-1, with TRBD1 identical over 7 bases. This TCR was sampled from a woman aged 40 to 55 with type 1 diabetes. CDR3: CASSLQGDTEAFF. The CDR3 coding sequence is TGTGCCAGCAGCTTACAGGGGGACACTGAAGCTTTCTTT.